This T cell receptor beta chain was retrieved from a study of blood T cell repertoires in COVID-19. The overall study: Sources were T cells, B-cell-depleted T cells, or PBMCs; the material itself was cDNA or gDNA.

Sequenced by immunoSEQ multiplex PCR; TCRdb stores in-frame clones only, minus some. The table has some 150,000 clones, approximately 88% seen once. V shed 8 bases and J shed 7 bases, with 9 bases lying between them. Per the germline V gene, CDR1 is MGHDK and CDR2 is SYGVNS. This CDR3 region has 10 residues. This clone has a count of ten or more. This chain joins TRBV25-1 and TRBJ2-7, with a possible D match to TRBD1 (6 bases). The sequence was collected from a man between 65 and 85 years old with acute or convalescent COVID-19. The source material was peripheral blood. The CDR3 spells CASSQGEQYF. The CDR3 bases are TGTGCCAGCTCCCAGGGGGAGCAGTACTTC.